This T cell receptor beta chain was sequenced during a study of blood T cell repertoires in COVID-19 (dated by TCRdb to the early 2020s). Concerning the study at large: Samples covering the acute and convalescent phases of COVID-19 were provided by collaborators in the United States, Italy and Spain. The sample metadata nearly always contained a de-identified subject ID, COVID-19 status, age in years and sex. The repertoires were released in a freely available public database intended as a resource for research on the immune response to SARS-CoV-2. The samples were drawn from two sources: the first 160 participants of the ongoing ImmuneRACE study, and fewer than 1,500 subjects contributed by 6 global collaborators. The material from the prospective study consisted of cDNA or gDNA derived from T cells, B-cell-depleted T cells, or PBMCs. Deeply sampled blood TCRbeta repertoires from subjects exposed to, actively infected with, or recovered from COVID-19 were included in the dataset. Where HLA class I and class II types were available, the types were taken from metadata supplied by the sample provider, not from assay-based typing. Here is what the overall study found, with its caveats: The quantity of clinical and demographic metadata differed by source and by participant and was supplied without curation.

Collaborating institutions collected whole blood in K2EDTA tubes following their own protocols. Collaborator samples were shipped for TCRbeta analysis as frozen whole blood, isolated PBMCs, or DNA extracted from either sample type. Concerning this clone: Its antigen is currently not known. Base qualities are not recorded, but no much larger clone differs from it by a single base.

V sheds 1 base and J sheds 7 bases, leaving 11 bases between their ends. Measured from the cysteine to the phenylalanine, the CDR3 is 13 residues long. Kept here is only the CDR3 DNA, which spans 39 bases and is read in frame from base 1. The germline V gene (reference sequence) yields SGHNT for CDR1 and YYREEE for CDR2. TCRbeta CDR3 regions were amplified from genomic DNA using the immunoSEQ Assay, a bias-controlled multiplex PCR. On the study's bioinformatics: Within the assay, amplification of reference gene primers was used to estimate how many nucleated cells each sample contained. Sequence reads were collapsed and filtered to measure the absolute abundance of every unique TCRbeta CDR3 rearrangement. For each sample, productive Simpson clonality was calculated by taking the square root of Simpson's diversity index across productive rearrangements. Imported from immuneACCESS, the table was reduced by TCRdb to in-frame sequences with V and J called. These copies leave out some clones; in studies compared against another copy, an unresolved V gene accounts for under half, and the cause of the remainder is not known. For V, J and clone size, that table is used; D and trimming come from the DNA. The sample table records roughly 250,000 clones; roughly 84% of these occur just once. Approximately 4% of the sample is held by the ten biggest clonotypes.

This sequence uses TRBV5-4 and TRBJ1-1, and perhaps TRBD1 as D gene, on 5 matching bases. This TCR derives from a woman in her thirties or forties with active or convalescent COVID-19. Sequencing was performed on peripheral blood. CDR3 loop: CASSLSGGLEAFF. The DNA reads TGTGCCAGCAGCTTGTCGGGGGGACTTGAAGCTTTCTTT.